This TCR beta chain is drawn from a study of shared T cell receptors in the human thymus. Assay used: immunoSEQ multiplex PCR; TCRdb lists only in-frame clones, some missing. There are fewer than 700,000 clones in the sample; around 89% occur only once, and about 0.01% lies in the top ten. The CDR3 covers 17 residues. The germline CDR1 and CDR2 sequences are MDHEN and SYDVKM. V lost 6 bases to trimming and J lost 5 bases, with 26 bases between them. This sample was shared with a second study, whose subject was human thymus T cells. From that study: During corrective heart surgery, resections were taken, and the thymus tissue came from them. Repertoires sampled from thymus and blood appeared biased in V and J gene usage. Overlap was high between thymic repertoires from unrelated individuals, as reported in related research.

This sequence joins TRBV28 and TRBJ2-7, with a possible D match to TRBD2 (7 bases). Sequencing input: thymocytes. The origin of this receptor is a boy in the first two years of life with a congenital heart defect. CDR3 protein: CASSPATAGEGEDEQYF. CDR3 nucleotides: TGTGCCAGCAGCCCCGCCACCGCGGGAGAGGGGGAGGACGAGCAGTACTTC.